A single sample is the source of the 25 T cell receptor beta chains below, sequenced in a study of blood T cells in healthy people across ages. Combining a sample-barcoded 5' primer with a J-beta primer mix, a second PCR ran for roughly 7 to 12 cycles. TCRdb recomputed calls from the 5' RACE reads with MiXCR, one row per CDR3 protein. The top ten clones hold under 25% of a sample with 1.5 million to 2 million distinct CDR3 sequences, roughly two fifths of them seen once. The sample consisted of blood. These receptors were collected from a human donor in good health.

This chain joins TRBV20-1 and TRBJ2-1, with D possibly matching TRBD1 (5 bases). The V end lost 2 bases, the J end lost 0 bases, and 11 bases lay between the germline ends. The CDR3 extends over 15 amino acids. Per germline, CDR1 DFQATT and CDR2 SNEGSKA (reference sequence). The CDR3 loop is CSARSWGSSYNEQFF. CDR3 sequence (DNA): TGCAGTGCTAGAAGCTGGGGCAGCTCCTACAATGAGCAGTTCTTC.

Only a few counts were recorded for this clonotype. The chain uses TRBV5-6 and TRBJ2-1; TRBD1 is a possible D gene (6 bases). The CDR3 spans 14 residues. The V and J ends lost 4 bases and 7 bases respectively, with 15 bases between them. Germline-derived CDR1 and CDR2 are SGHDT and YYEEEE. The CDR3 region is CASSPVRRGNEQFF. The DNA of the CDR3 is TGTGCCAGCAGCCCGGTAAGAAGGGGGAATGAGCAGTTCTTC.

The table lists this clonotype with a count of one. J is TRBJ2-2 and V is TRBV10-3, with D maybe TRBD1 (5 bases). Between the trimmed V and J ends, which lost 4 bases and 5 bases, there was a span of 14 bases. CDR1 is ENHRY, CDR2 SYGVKD, per germline. The CDR3 extends over 15 amino acids. The CDR3 reads CAISGAVDRTGELFF. DNA for the CDR3: TGTGCCATCAGTGGGGCCGTTGACAGAACCGGGGAGCTGTTTTTT.

This chain links TRBV7-2 with TRBJ1-5; D is perhaps TRBD1 (5 bases). This CDR3 comprises 20 residues. Trimming pared 5 bases from V and 6 bases from J, leaving 32 bases between. Per the germline V gene, CDR1 is SGHTA and CDR2 is FQGNSA. CDR3 region: CASSQNTPTTVMGEVQPQHF. CDR3 nucleotides: TGTGCCAGCAGCCAGAACACCCCGACGACAGTCATGGGTGAGGTTCAGCCCCAGCATTTT.

This clonotype occurred once. The V call is TRBV5-1, the J call TRBJ1-1; tentative D call: TRBD1 (5 bases). Trimming took off 4 bases at V and 1 base at J, with 11 bases between the two ends. Germline-derived CDR1 and CDR2 are SGHRS and YFSETQ. The CDR3 has 14 amino acids. This CDR3 reads CASSPDIANTEAFF. The CDR3 DNA is TGCGCCAGCAGCCCGGACATAGCGAACACTGAAGCTTTCTTT. The full variable domain, in which reference TRBV5-1 and TRBJ1-1 provide the parts outside the CDR3, is KAGVTQTPRYLIKTRGQQVTLSCSPISGHRSVSWYQQTPGQGLQFLFEYFSETQRNKGNFPGRFSGRQFSNSRSEMNVSTLELGDSALYLCASSPDIANTEAFFGQGTRLTVV.

Only a few counts were recorded for this clonotype. This chain connects TRBV6-5 to TRBJ2-4, with D tentatively TRBD1 or TRBD2 (6 bases each). CDR1 and CDR2 (germline): MNHEY, SVGAGI. The CDR3 is 14 amino acids. Trimming removed 0 bases at V and 13 bases at J, with 16 bases between. The CDR3 DNA reads TGTGCCAGCAGTTACTCGGAGGGGGAAGGAGTGCAGTACTTC. Translating gives CASSYSEGEGVQYF.

CDR3 nucleotide sequence: TGTGCCAGCAGACCCCAGGGGGGGTGGACCGGGGAGCTGTTTTTT. This codes for CASRPQGGWTGELFF. The genes are TRBV7-2 and TRBJ2-2; D assignment may be TRBD1 or TRBD2 (7 bases each). This CDR3 region has 15 residues. Looked up from germline, CDR1 is SGHTA and CDR2 is FQGNSA. V lost 6 bases, J lost 5 bases, and 16 bases lay in between.

The chain joins TRBV12-3 or TRBV12-4 to TRBJ2-1; D is possibly TRBD2 (5 bases). Between the trimmed V and J ends, which lost 3 bases and 9 bases, there was a span of 12 bases. CDR3 length: 13 residues. DNA for the CDR3: TGTGCCAGCAGTTTTAGTGACGAGGGTGAGCAGTTCTTC. As protein: CASSFSDEGEQFF.

The rearrangement joins TRBV5-5 to TRBJ2-6; perhaps TRBD1 as D (5 bases). The germline CDR1 and CDR2 sequences are SGHKS and YYEKEE (reference sequence). The CDR3 has 17 residues. V was clipped by 1 base and J by 0 bases, with 11 bases between them. The CDR3 is CASSLHRPISGANVLTF. CDR3 nucleotides: TGTGCCAGCAGCTTGCACAGGCCGATCTCTGGGGCCAACGTCCTGACTTTC. Using reference TRBV5-5 and TRBJ2-6 for the parts outside the CDR3, the full variable domain is DAGVTQSPTHLIKTRGQQVTLRCSPISGHKSVSWYQQVLGQGPQFIFQYYEKEERGRGNFPDRFSARQFPNYSSELNVNALLLGDSALYLCASSLHRPISGANVLTFGAGSRLTVL.

The chain couples TRBV12-3 or TRBV12-4 to TRBJ2-1; TRBD2 might be the D (6 bases). Trimming cost V 6 bases and J 2 bases, with 14 bases left between them. The CDR3 has 15 amino acids. DNA for the CDR3: TGTGCCAGCAGCCCCCGGGGGAGACCCTACAATGAGCAGTTCTTC. Translating it yields CASSPRGRPYNEQFF.

Only a few counts were recorded for this clonotype. The chain employs TRBV20-1 and TRBJ2-5, with 10 bases identical to TRBD1. Germline-derived CDR1 and CDR2 are DFQATT and SNEGSKA (reference sequence). After removal of 4 bases from V and 4 bases from J, the junction contained 9 bases not matched to a gene. This CDR3 comprises 15 residues. The CDR3 DNA follows: TGCAGTGCTACTCCTGGGACAGGGGTTGGAGAGACCCAGTACTTC. Its protein is CSATPGTGVGETQYF.

This clonotype was seen a few times. The genes are TRBV4-2 and TRBJ2-7, with D perhaps TRBD1 or TRBD2 (5 bases each). The germline gives CDR1 LGHNA, CDR2 YNFKEQ. CDR3 size: 14 residues. V lost 4 bases and J lost 1, with 11 bases in between. DNA for the CDR3: TGTGCCAGCAGCCCCCGGGACGATTCCTACGAGCAGTACTTC. The encoded protein is CASSPRDDSYEQYF.

This chain connects TRBV12-3 or TRBV12-4 to TRBJ2-6, with D perhaps being TRBD1 or TRBD2 (6 bases each). V shed 3 bases and J shed 3 bases, with 21 bases lying between them. This CDR3 is built from 19 residues. The CDR3 sequence: CASSFSVRGLAYGANVLTF. The CDR3 DNA reads as TGTGCCAGCAGTTTTAGCGTCCGGGGGCTAGCCTATGGGGCCAACGTCCTGACTTTC.

This clonotype was detected ten times or more. The chain recombines TRBV6-5 with TRBJ2-5, with D unclear. The CDR3 length is 15 residues. V dropped 3 bases and J dropped 1 base, with 12 bases sitting between them. The V gene's germline CDR1 is MNHEY and CDR2 SVGAGI. CDR3 DNA: TGTGCCAGCAGTTATGGTTACAACCGCCAAGAGACCCAGTACTTC. This translates into CASSYGYNRQETQYF.

This clonotype was found once. This chain connects TRBV6-2 or TRBV6-3 to TRBJ1-1; D not resolved. Trimming left V 2 bases short and J 11 bases short, with 15 bases between. Germline loops: CDR1 MNHEY, CDR2 SVGEGT. CDR3 length equals 13 residues. DNA for the CDR3: TGTGCCAGCAGTTACCCTACCCCGGGCTATGCTTTCTTT. This gives the protein CASSYPTPGYAFF.

V and J are TRBV5-1 and TRBJ2-5; D is undetermined. The V end was cut by 3 bases, the J end by 2 bases, with 11 bases between. This CDR3 has 14 amino acids. In germline, CDR1 is SGHRS, CDR2 YFSETQ. This CDR3 reads CASSSGIIQETQYF. CDR3 nucleotides: TGCGCCAGCAGCTCGGGTATAATACAAGAGACCCAGTACTTC.

This clonotype was observed once. The J gene is TRBJ2-1, the V gene TRBV7-9; 7 nucleotides agree with TRBD2. CDR1 SEHNR and CDR2 FQNEAQ come from the germline V gene (reference sequence). After removal of 6 bases from V and 0 bases from J, the junction contained 11 bases not matched to a gene. This CDR3 has 17 amino acids. The CDR3: CASSHERGLRSYNEQFF. In DNA, the CDR3 is TGTGCCAGCAGTCATGAGCGGGGTCTCCGCTCCTACAATGAGCAGTTCTTC.

J is TRBJ1-1 and V is TRBV7-6; a weak D match, TRBD1 (5 bases). The V end was cut by 6 bases, the J end by 4 bases, with 15 bases between. The CDR3 runs to 14 residues. Germline V gene sequence: CDR1 SGHVS, CDR2 FNYEAQ. Here the CDR3 DNA reads TGTGCCAGCAGATACGGGACGAGGAGCACTGAAGCTTTCTTT. This gives the protein CASRYGTRSTEAFF.

The V gene is TRBV7-8, the J gene TRBJ1-1; D gene ambiguous. The CDR3 spans 13 residues. The V gene lost 1 base and the J gene lost 6 bases, with 9 bases spanning the gap. Per the germline V gene, CDR1 is SGHVS and CDR2 is FQNEAQ. The CDR3 reads CASSLDAGAEAFF. The CDR3 bases are TGTGCCAGCAGCTTAGACGCGGGCGCTGAAGCTTTCTTT. Together with reference TRBV7-8 and TRBJ1-1, the CDR3 gives the full variable domain: GAGVSQSPRYKVAKRGQDVALRCDPISGHVSLFWYQQALGQGPEFLTYFQNEAQLDKSGLPSDRFFAERPEGSVSTLKIQRTQQEDSAVYLCASSLDAGAEAFFGQGTRLTVV.

This clonotype turned up a few times. CDR3 region: CASSVRPGEDTQYF. DNA for the CDR3: TGTGCCAGCAGCGTAAGGCCCGGCGAGGATACGCAGTATTTT. The chain couples TRBV9 to TRBJ2-3; no clear D. V lost 1 base and J 6 bases, leaving 12 bases between the germline ends. CDR1 is SGDLS, CDR2 YYNGEE, per germline. The CDR3 runs to 14 residues.

The CDR3 DNA follows: TGTGCCAGCAGCTTAGGAGTCCTCAACTACGAGCAGTACTTC. Amino acid sequence: CASSLGVLNYEQYF. V is TRBV7-2 and J is TRBJ2-7; unclear D gene. The CDR3 loop spans 14 amino acids. Germline loops: CDR1 SGHTA, CDR2 FQGNSA. Trimming left V 1 base short and J 3 bases short, with 10 bases between.

The rearrangement joins TRBV7-2 to TRBJ1-2; tentatively, D is TRBD1 (6 bases). The V gene lost 4 bases and the J gene lost 0 bases, with 9 bases spanning the gap. This CDR3 region has 14 residues. Germline V lookup: CDR1 SGHTA, CDR2 FQGNSA. CDR3 coding DNA: TGTGCCAGCAGCTACAGGGCGTCTAACTATGGCTACACCTTC. This sequence encodes CASSYRASNYGYTF. Full variable domain (outside the CDR3, taken from reference TRBV7-2 and TRBJ1-2): GAGVSQSPSNKVTEKGKDVELRCDPISGHTALYWYRQSLGQGLEFLIYFQGNSAPDKSGLPSDRFSAERTGGSVSTLTIQRTQQEDSAVYLCASSYRASNYGYTFGSGTRLTVV.

This clonotype has a count of ten or more. V and J are TRBV7-8 and TRBJ1-2; D is undetermined. Germline V gene data show CDR1 as SGHVS and CDR2 as FQNEAQ. The CDR3 has 12 residues. With 3 bases removed from V and 4 bases from J, the gap between germline ends came to 6 bases. The CDR3 loop reads CASSLERYGYTF. CDR3 DNA sequence: TGTGCCAGCAGCTTGGAACGCTATGGCTACACCTTC.

This chain connects TRBV12-5 to TRBJ2-5, with D perhaps TRBD1 (5 bases). The end of the DNA aligns better with TRBJ2-7, so the J call may be wrong. CDR1 and CDR2 from the germline V gene are LGHNT and FRNRAP. This CDR3 is built from 17 residues. CDR3 nucleotides: TGTGCTAGTGGTTTGGTATTGAGGACATTAACATTCTACGAGCAGTACTTC. This translates into CASGLVLRTLTFYEQYF.

The V call is TRBV28, the J call TRBJ2-3; TRBD2 matches at 14 bases. The V gene's germline CDR1 is MDHEN and CDR2 SYDVKM. CDR3 length equals 21 residues. The junction had 21 bases not matched to a gene; V was cut back by 4 bases and J by 6 bases. The CDR3 loop is CASSSRLAGGNPVPSPDTQYF. The CDR3 bases are TGTGCCAGCAGTTCCCGACTAGCGGGGGGGAACCCCGTGCCTTCCCCCGATACGCAGTATTTT. The full variable domain, its missing parts supplied by reference TRBV28 and TRBJ2-3, is DVKVTQSSRYLVKRTGEKVFLECVQDMDHENMFWYRQDPGLGLRLIYFSYDVKMKEKGDIPEGYSVSREKKERFSLILESASTNQTSMYLCASSSRLAGGNPVPSPDTQYFGPGTRLTVL.